The subject of this entry is one T cell receptor (beta chain). The CDR3 runs 15 residues. Germline assignment: CDR1 KGHSH and CDR2 LQKENI. V lost 3 bases to trimming and J lost 6 bases, with 17 bases between them. This record comes from a study of blood T cell repertoires in COVID-19. Original analysis: Reference gene primer amplification gave estimated nucleated cell counts. Using immunoSEQ multiplex PCR, the repertoire was profiled, and TCRdb retains in-frame clones only, with some absent. The V and J calls and clone size come from that table; D and trimming were worked out from the DNA. The table includes around 170,000 clones, nearly 80% detected once.

The receptor was derived from a woman older than 75 with acute or convalescent COVID-19. V gene TRBV18 combines with J gene TRBJ1-2; D is unresolved. Input material: peripheral blood. CDR3 in amino acids: CASSPNEQPNNGYTF. In DNA form, the CDR3 reads TGTGCCAGCTCACCGAACGAACAGCCTAATAATGGCTACACCTTC. Using reference TRBV18 and TRBJ1-2 for the parts outside the CDR3, the full variable domain is NAGVMQNPRHLVRRRGQEARLRCSPMKGHSHVYWYRQLPEEGLKFMVYLQKENIIDESGMPKERFSAEFPKEGPSILRIQQVVRGDSAAYFCASSPNEQPNNGYTFGSGTRLTVV.